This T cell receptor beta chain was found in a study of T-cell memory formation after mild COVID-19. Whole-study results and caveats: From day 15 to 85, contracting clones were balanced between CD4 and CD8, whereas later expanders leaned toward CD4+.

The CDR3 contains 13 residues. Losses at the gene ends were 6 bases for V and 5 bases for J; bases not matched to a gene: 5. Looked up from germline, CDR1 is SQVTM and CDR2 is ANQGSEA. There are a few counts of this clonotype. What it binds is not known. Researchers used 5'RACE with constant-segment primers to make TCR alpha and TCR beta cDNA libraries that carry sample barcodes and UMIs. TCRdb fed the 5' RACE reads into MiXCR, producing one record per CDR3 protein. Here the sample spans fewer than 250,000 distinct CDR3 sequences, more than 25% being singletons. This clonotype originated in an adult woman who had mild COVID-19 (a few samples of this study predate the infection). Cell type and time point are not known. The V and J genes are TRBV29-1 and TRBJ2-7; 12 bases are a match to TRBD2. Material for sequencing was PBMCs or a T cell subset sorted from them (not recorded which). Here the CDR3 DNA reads TGCAGCGTGCTGACTAGCGGGAGAAACGAGCAGTACTTC. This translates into CSVLTSGRNEQYF.